A selection of T cell receptor beta chains follows, all from one sample in a study of shared clonotypes between healthy human individuals. Only in-frame clones appear in the TCRdb table, and some are missing; sequencing was by immunoSEQ multiplex PCR. The profile shows over 800,000 clones, almost 95% of them singletons. Material for sequencing was naive CD8+ T cells sorted from blood. Receptor source: a man aged 25-45 years in good health. CDR3s include the opening cysteine and the closing phenylalanine or tryptophan. D genes are given only for firm matches. Size tells how often a clone was seen (once, few, many) or the class of an expanded clone, and some rows leave it out.

CDR3 protein,CDR3 DNA,V gene,D gene,J gene,clone size
CASSVAIGLAGNEQFF,TGTGCCAGCAGCGTAGCTATAGGCCTAGCGGGAAATGAGCAGTTCTTC,TRBV9,TRBD2,TRBJ2-1,-
CATVNRGLNTEAFF,TGTGCCACCGTCAATAGGGGATTGAACACTGAAGCTTTCTTT,TRBV15,-,TRBJ1-1,-
CASADLEEYEQYF,TGTGCCAGCGCCGACTTGGAGGAATACGAGCAGTACTTC,TRBV28,-,TRBJ2-7,-
CASSAGRYGYTF,TGTGCCAGCAGCGCCGGGAGATATGGCTACACCTTC,TRBV7-9,-,TRBJ1-2,-
CASSQGRGRNTGELFF,TGCGCCAGCAGCCAAGGCAGGGGAAGGAACACCGGGGAGCTGTTTTTT,TRBV4-3,-,TRBJ2-2,-
CACMDPLGGYTF,TGTGCCTGTATGGATCCTTTGGGCGGCTACACCTTC,TRBV30,-,TRBJ1-2,once
CSVVGLAGGREQFF,TGCAGCGTTGTGGGACTAGCGGGAGGAAGGGAGCAGTTCTTC,TRBV29-1,TRBD2,TRBJ2-1,-
CASSFDRHGYTF,TGTGCCAGCAGTTTTGACAGGCATGGCTACACCTTC,TRBV7-2,-,TRBJ1-2,-
CAITLTGTLDEQYF,TGTGCCATCACTTTGACAGGTACCCTCGACGAGCAGTACTTC,TRBV10-3,-,TRBJ2-7,-
CASSHRLGRRRMTEAFF,TGTGCCAGCAGCCACCGTTTGGGGCGCCGGAGGATGACTGAAGCTTTCTTT,TRBV5-4,-,TRBJ1-1,many
CASRRQNTGELFF,TGTGCCAGCAGACGGCAGAACACCGGGGAGCTGTTTTTT,TRBV9,-,TRBJ2-2,-
CATQTSGILWEQYF,TGTGCCACCCAGACTAGCGGGATATTGTGGGAGCAGTACTTC,TRBV7-9,TRBD2,TRBJ2-7,-
CASSPRQGASYNEQFF,TGTGCCAGCAGCCCCCGACAGGGGGCTTCCTACAATGAGCAGTTCTTC,TRBV7-9,TRBD1,TRBJ2-1,-
CASSLRTSITDTQYF,TGTGCCAGCAGCCTCCGGACCAGTATCACAGATACGCAGTATTTT,TRBV27,-,TRBJ2-3,-
CASSEVQGGVYEQYF,TGTGCCAGCAGTGAAGTTCAGGGGGGGGTCTACGAGCAGTACTTC,TRBV6-1,-,TRBJ2-7,-
CAGTGRVTEAFF,TGTGCCGGGACCGGGAGGGTCACTGAAGCTTTCTTT,TRBV30,-,TRBJ1-1,-
CASSLGNTGELFF,TGCGCCAGCAGCTTAGGGAACACCGGGGAGCTGTTTTTT,TRBV5-1,-,TRBJ2-2,-
CASSYFTGGDTGELFF,TGTGCCAGCAGTTACTTCACAGGGGGGGACACCGGGGAGCTGTTTTTT,TRBV6-5,-,TRBJ2-2,-
CASSHRLTDTQYF,TGTGCCAGCAGCCATAGGCTCACAGATACGCAGTATTTT,TRBV14,-,TRBJ2-3,-
CANSLRGYGRETRYF,TGTGCCAACAGCTTGAGGGGGTACGGGAGAGAGACCCGGTACTTC,TRBV11-3,-,TRBJ2-5,-
CASSTPNNLPEQFF,TGTGCCAGCAGTACTCCCAATAACCTTCCCGAGCAGTTCTTC,TRBV5-6,-,TRBJ2-1,-
CASSPTGSYEQYF,TGCGCCAGCAGCCCGACGGGTTCCTACGAGCAGTACTTC,TRBV5-1,-,TRBJ2-7,-
CASSLHLLSVNTEAFF,TGTGCCAGCAGTTTACATCTCCTTAGCGTGAACACTGAAGCTTTCTTT,TRBV27,-,TRBJ1-1,-
CASSPRTLAYNEQFF,TGTGCCAGCAGCCCAAGGACTTTGGCCTACAATGAGCAGTTCTTC,TRBV11-3,-,TRBJ2-1,-
CASSVGATTNEKLFF,TGTGCCAGCAGCGTAGGGGCTACAACTAATGAAAAACTGTTTTTT,TRBV9,-,TRBJ1-4,-
CASSLDLASGTRTGELFF,TGTGCCAGCAGCTTGGATTTGGCGTCAGGGACCCGAACCGGGGAGCTGTTTTTT,TRBV5-5,-,TRBJ2-2,-
CASSPTGGFFYEQYF,TGTGCCAGCAGTCCCACAGGGGGGTTCTTCTACGAGCAGTACTTC,TRBV27,TRBD1,TRBJ2-7,-
CASTTGGTGRYGYTF,TGTGCCAGCACAACGGGGGGGACAGGGAGGTATGGCTACACCTTC,TRBV13,TRBD1,TRBJ1-2,-
CASSSIDRRYEQYF,TGTGCCAGCAGCTCAATTGACAGGCGGTACGAGCAGTACTTC,TRBV13,-,TRBJ2-7,-
CASSLGSGGQPQHF,TGTGCCAGCAGCTTAGGTTCAGGGGGGCAGCCCCAGCATTTT,TRBV7-9,TRBD1,TRBJ1-5,-
CASSHATTSGIYEQYF,TGTGCCAGCAGCCACGCGACCACTTCCGGAATCTACGAGCAGTACTTC,TRBV13,-,TRBJ2-7,-
CASSLLGQARYEQYF,TGTGCCAGCAGCCTTCTTGGACAGGCCCGCTACGAGCAGTACTTC,TRBV7-6,TRBD1,TRBJ2-7,-
CASSLQGLNEQFF,TGCGCCAGCAGCTTGCAGGGGTTGAATGAGCAGTTCTTC,TRBV5-1,-,TRBJ2-1,-
CASSVAGTGLNYGYTF,TGCGCCAGCAGCGTCGCCGGGACAGGGCTTAACTATGGCTACACCTTC,TRBV5-1,TRBD1,TRBJ1-2,-
CASSQARWTLSYNEQFF,TGCGCCAGCAGCCAAGCCCGCTGGACGCTCTCCTACAATGAGCAGTTCTTC,TRBV4-1,-,TRBJ2-1,-
CASTQGVNTEAFF,TGTGCCAGCACGCAGGGCGTGAACACTGAAGCTTTCTTT,TRBV6-5,-,TRBJ1-1,-
CASSPGRVVTEAFF,TGTGCCAGCAGCCCTGGGCGGGTTGTTACTGAAGCTTTCTTT,TRBV7-8,-,TRBJ1-1,-